The 16 T cell receptor beta chains given below trace back to one sample, sequenced in a study of T cell responses to AZD1222 COVID-19 vaccine. Repertoires were generated with immunoSEQ multiplex PCR, while TCRdb's copy carries only in-frame clones and drops some. The sample contains some 150,000 clones, about 86% of which appear only once. Material: peripheral blood, obtained 28 days after the second AZD1222 dose. The receptors stem from an adult who received the AZD1222 COVID-19 vaccine.

The rearrangement links TRBV11-2 to TRBJ2-1; no clear D gene. CDR3 length: 12 residues. Per germline, CDR1 SGHAT and CDR2 FQNNGV. Trimming took 1 base from V and 9 from J, leaving 7 bases between them. CDR3 DNA: TGTGCCAGCAGCTTAGCATCTGGTGAGCAGTTCTTC. As protein: CASSLASGEQFF.

The chain carries TRBV12-2 and TRBJ1-2; no check of the table's D call, TRBD1, against the DNA was made. TRBV12-2 is annotated as a pseudogene. This CDR3 has 17 amino acids. The CDR3 nucleotides are TGTGCAAGTCGCACTAGGGACAGAGGGGGAAGTGAGTATGGCTACACCTTC. This sequence encodes CASRTRDRGGSEYGYTF.

This sequence joins TRBV24-1 and TRBJ1-1; no firm D call. The germline V and J ends were trimmed by 4 bases and 2 bases, with 7 bases remaining between them. The CDR3 consists of 13 residues. Germline CDR1 KGHDR, CDR2 SFDVKD. CDR3 amino acids: CATSEPTNTEAFF. CDR3 nucleotide sequence: TGTGCCACCAGTGAACCGACTAACACTGAAGCTTTCTTT.

The chain links TRBV5-6 to TRBJ2-3; D is unresolved. This CDR3 comprises 14 residues. CDR1 is SGHDT and CDR2 is YYEEEE in the germline V gene. With 2 bases removed from V and 1 base from J, the gap between germline ends came to 8 bases. The CDR3 coding sequence is TGTGCCAGCAGCTTCGGTGAGGGCACAGATACGCAGTATTTT. Translated, it gives CASSFGEGTDTQYF.

The chain employs TRBV2 and TRBJ2-3, with TRBD2 as a possible D gene (6 bases). The germline CDR1 and CDR2 sequences are SNHLY and FYNNEI. The CDR3 spans 12 residues. With 8 bases removed from V and 3 bases from J, the gap between germline ends came to 9 bases. CDR3: CASGTATDTQYF. DNA of the CDR3: TGTGCCAGCGGGACTGCGACAGATACGCAGTATTTT.

The V gene is TRBV7-8, the J gene TRBJ2-2, with D perhaps TRBD1 (6 bases). Between the trimmed V and J ends, which lost 4 bases and 5 bases, there was a span of 17 bases. Germline V gene sequence: CDR1 SGHVS, CDR2 FQNEAQ. The CDR3 spans 16 residues. CDR3 bases: TGTGCCAGCAGCTCCCATTGGGGGCGCGGGACCGGGGAGCTGTTTTTT. Protein sequence: CASSSHWGRGTGELFF.

The CDR3 DNA reads as TGTGCCATCAGTTCGTCCGGTGGGAAACTGTTTTTT. Amino acid sequence: CAISSSGGKLFF. The V gene is TRBV10-3, the J gene TRBJ1-4; no reliable D call. The CDR3 length is 12 residues. Germline V gene sequence: CDR1 ENHRY, CDR2 SYGVKD. V dropped 5 bases and J dropped 11 bases, with 12 bases sitting between them.

The CDR3 is CASSFYGGGETQYF. In DNA, the CDR3 is TGTGCCAGCAGCTTCTACGGGGGCGGGGAGACCCAGTACTTC. The chain uses TRBV7-2 and TRBJ2-5; D may match TRBD1 or TRBD2 (6 bases each). The CDR3 has 14 residues. V was shortened by 3 bases and J by 5 bases, with 13 bases between the two germline ends. Germline lookup yields CDR1 SGHTA and CDR2 FQGNSA.

The chain uses TRBV7-9 and TRBJ1-2; D may be TRBD1 (6 bases). This CDR3 has 13 residues. CDR1 and CDR2 from the germline V gene are SEHNR and FQNEAQ (reference sequence). The ends were cut back, 5 bases at V and 6 bases at J, with 13 bases in the middle. CDR3 protein: CASSPWGADGYTF. Written as DNA, the CDR3 is TGTGCCAGCAGCCCCTGGGGGGCTGATGGCTACACCTTC.

The V gene is TRBV7-2, the J gene TRBJ2-7, with 7 bases identical to TRBD2. Trimming at V came to 4 bases and at J to 2 bases, leaving 11 bases not matched to a gene. The CDR3 sequence is 16 residues long. CDR1 and CDR2 (germline): SGHTA, FQGNSA. The CDR3 DNA is TGTGCCAGCAGCTCGCCGGCTAGCGGACGGGCCTACGAGCAGTACTTC. Translation gives CASSSPASGRAYEQYF.

The rearrangement joins TRBV7-2 to TRBJ2-3; D not certain. This CDR3 has 15 residues. Trimming took off 2 bases at V and 0 bases at J, with 9 bases between the two ends. Germline V gene lookup returns CDR1 SGHTA and CDR2 FQGNSA. The CDR3 reads CASSLFRRSTDTQYF. The CDR3 coding sequence is TGTGCCAGCAGCTTATTCCGCCGCAGCACAGATACGCAGTATTTT. Based on the CDR3 plus reference TRBV7-2 and TRBJ2-3, the full variable domain is GAGVSQSPSNKVTEKGKDVELRCDPISGHTALYWYRQSLGQGLEFLIYFQGNSAPDKSGLPSDRFSAERTGGSVSTLTIQRTQQEDSAVYLCASSLFRRSTDTQYFGPGTRLTVL.

The chain joins TRBV27 to TRBJ2-2; 8 bases map to TRBD1. V lost 4 bases and J lost 6; bases outside the gene matches: 1. The germline V gene encodes CDR1 MNHEY and CDR2 SMNVEV (reference sequence). The CDR3 is made up of 13 amino acids. CDR3 sequence: CASSSQGAGELFF. In nucleotides, the CDR3 is TGTGCCAGCAGTTCACAGGGGGCCGGGGAGCTGTTTTTT.

The chain employs TRBV29-1 and TRBJ2-7; D remains unclear. Between the trimmed V and J ends, which lost 6 bases and 6 bases, there was a span of 12 bases. Germline loops: CDR1 SQVTM, CDR2 ANQGSEA. CDR3 length: 11 amino acids. CDR3 sequence: CSVAEYSEQYF. As DNA, the CDR3 is TGCAGCGTCGCCGAATATAGCGAGCAGTACTTC.

The J gene is TRBJ2-2, the V gene TRBV27, with D maybe TRBD1 (5 bases). Germline V gene data show CDR1 as MNHEY and CDR2 as SMNVEV (reference sequence). This CDR3 has 15 amino acids. Trimming removed 5 bases from V and 0 bases from J, with 10 bases in between. The CDR3 sequence: CASSLAGPNTGELFF. The CDR3 nucleotides read TGTGCCAGCAGTCTGGCAGGGCCGAACACCGGGGAGCTGTTTTTT.

This chain links TRBV19 with TRBJ2-3; 11 nucleotides match TRBD2. The germline V gene encodes CDR1 LNHDA and CDR2 SQIVND (reference sequence). This CDR3 is 15 amino acids long. The ends lost 4 bases at V and 2 bases at J; junction bases unmatched: 2. The CDR3 DNA reads TGTGCCAGTAGTACTAGCGGGGGGACCACAGATACGCAGTATTTT. It is translated as CASSTSGGTTDTQYF.

This clone was observed a single time. The chain joins TRBV6-5 to TRBJ2-7; TRBD2 aligns across 9 bases. V trimming: 6 bases; J trimming: 5 bases; junction bases outside the gene matches: 11. The CDR3 totals 15 residues. Germline-derived CDR1 and CDR2 are MNHEY and SVGAGI. CDR3 nucleotide sequence: TGTGCCAGCAGGGTAGCGGGGGAGGGCGTCAACGAGCAGTACTTC. Encoded protein: CASRVAGEGVNEQYF.